Below, 28 T cell receptor beta chains from the same sample are listed, as sequenced in a study of cytomegalovirus exposure and HLA in healthy donors. The method was immunoSEQ multiplex PCR; TCRdb's version includes in-frame clones alone and lacks a portion of them. Of roughly 120,000 clones listed, approximately 94% are singletons. Sequences were obtained from PBMCs. The receptors come from a woman younger than 35 in good health and CMV-seronegative.

This clone was seen more than once but under ten times. The chain uses TRBV25-1 and TRBJ1-1, with D possibly matching TRBD1 (6 bases). V was pared by 5 bases and J by 4 bases, with 17 bases between. The CDR3 spans 15 residues. The germline V gene has CDR1 MGHDK and CDR2 SYGVNS. The CDR3 DNA follows: TGTGCCAGCAGTCCCCCGGGGGGGGCTGGCACTGAAGCTTTCTTT. Protein sequence: CASSPPGGAGTEAFF.

The chain employs TRBV2 and TRBJ1-5, with D hard to call. This CDR3 spans 14 amino acids. V was cut by 4 bases and J by 0 bases, with 7 bases left in between. The germline V gene has CDR1 SNHLY and CDR2 FYNNEI. The CDR3 nucleotides are TGTGCCAGCAGTGGAGCCTATAGCAATCAGCCCCAGCATTTT. This translates into CASSGAYSNQPQHF.

This clone showed up just a few times. The gene calls are TRBV6-5 and TRBJ1-2; a weak D match, TRBD1 (5 bases). Looked up from germline, CDR1 is MNHEY and CDR2 is SVGAGI. The ends were cut back, 2 bases at V and 2 bases at J, with 6 bases in the middle. The CDR3 runs to 13 residues. In DNA form, the CDR3 reads TGTGCCAGCAGTTACGGGGGGAACTATGGCTACACCTTC. Its protein product is CASSYGGNYGYTF.

DNA of the CDR3: TGTGCCAGCAGCCCGACCGACAAATACGGAAACACCATATATTTT. This codes for CASSPTDKYGNTIYF. The chain joins TRBV9 to TRBJ1-3; D unclear. The CDR3 is made up of 15 amino acids. Germline lookup yields CDR1 SGDLS and CDR2 YYNGEE. V dropped 4 bases and J dropped 4 bases, with 15 bases sitting between them.

A single count supports this clone. The V gene is TRBV4-1, the J gene TRBJ2-6; 9 bases map to TRBD1. The CDR3 runs 17 residues. After removal of 4 bases from V and 4 bases from J, the junction contained 8 bases not matched to a gene. Germline V gene data show CDR1 as MGHRA and CDR2 as YSYEKL. In nucleotides, the CDR3 is TGCGCCAGCAGCCCTTCGACAGGGGGGACCGGGGCCAACGTCCTGACTTTC. Translated, it gives CASSPSTGGTGANVLTF.

This chain connects TRBV5-1 to TRBJ2-1; 14 nucleotides line up with TRBD2. The CDR3 has 13 residues. Germline CDR1 reads SGHRS; CDR2 reads YFSETQ. V lost 4 bases to trimming and J lost 15 bases; unmatched junction nucleotides: 6. This CDR3 is CASSAGLAGEMFF. CDR3 nucleotide sequence: TGCGCCAGCAGCGCGGGACTAGCGGGAGAGATGTTCTTC.

The chain has TRBV9 and TRBJ2-6; D perhaps matches TRBD1 (5 bases). This CDR3 spans 18 amino acids. The ends were cut back, 1 base at V and 0 bases at J, with 14 bases in the middle. From germline, CDR1 is SGDLS and CDR2 YYNGEE. The CDR3 is CASSVSALDSSGANVLTF. The CDR3 DNA is TGTGCCAGCAGCGTATCCGCACTCGACAGCTCTGGGGCCAACGTCCTGACTTTC.

The J gene is TRBJ2-7, the V gene TRBV11-2; 8 bases are shared with TRBD1. Germline values: CDR1 SGHAT, CDR2 FQNNGV. V trimming: 3 bases; J trimming: 3 bases; junction bases outside the gene matches: 13. This CDR3 contains 17 residues. The CDR3 reads CASSFGTGTGLLYEQYF. In nucleotides, the CDR3 is TGTGCCAGCAGCTTTGGGACCGGGACAGGATTACTCTACGAGCAGTACTTC.

The chain combines TRBV27 with TRBJ2-3; 9 bases are a match to TRBD2. The V and J ends lost 6 bases and 6 bases, in that order; junction bases with no gene match: 13. CDR1 is MNHEY and CDR2 is SMNVEV in the germline V gene (reference sequence). The CDR3 runs 16 residues. As DNA, the CDR3 is TGTGCCAGCAGCGACTTCGGCGGGAGGGCCCCGGATACGCAGTATTTT. Protein product: CASSDFGGRAPDTQYF.

The gene calls are TRBV6-5 and TRBJ2-7; 10 bases line up with TRBD1. Germline V gene data show CDR1 as MNHEY and CDR2 as SVGAGI. Trimming cost V 6 bases and J 1 base; bases outside gene matches: 3. This CDR3 spans 14 amino acids. CDR3 nucleotide sequence: TGTGCCAGCAGCCGGACAGGGGGGTCCTACGAGCAGTACTTC. This translates into CASSRTGGSYEQYF.

The CDR3 DNA is TGTGCCAGCGGGGAATGGGAGGTCAATCAGCCCCAGCATTTT. Amino acids: CASGEWEVNQPQHF. The gene calls are TRBV6-6 and TRBJ1-5, with no clear D. V lost 8 bases and J 3 bases, leaving 14 bases between the germline ends. Germline assignment: CDR1 MNHNY and CDR2 SVGAGI (reference sequence). This CDR3 region has 14 residues.

The rearrangement uses TRBV7-2 and TRBJ2-7; D call uncertain. Germline assignment: CDR1 SGHTA and CDR2 FQGNSA. This CDR3 contains 13 residues. The germline V and J ends were trimmed by 0 bases and 6 bases, with 9 bases remaining between them. The CDR3 loop reads CASSLAGPREQYF. Written as DNA, the CDR3 is TGTGCCAGCAGCTTAGCGGGCCCGCGCGAGCAGTACTTC.

This clone was found once. The chain links TRBV12-5 to TRBJ1-5, with D perhaps TRBD1 (6 bases). The CDR3 has 15 amino acids. Germline V CDR1 and CDR2: LGHNT, FRNRAP. Trimming cost V 7 bases and J 2 bases, with 15 bases left between them. In DNA form, the CDR3 reads TGTGCTAGTGCCCCCGGGGGGGGGCGCAATCAGCCCCAGCATTTT. It translates to CASAPGGGRNQPQHF.

There are a few counts of this clone. The chain links TRBV28 to TRBJ1-5; D is unresolved. Trimming removed 3 bases at V and 5 bases at J, with 2 bases between. Germline V lookup: CDR1 MDHEN, CDR2 SYDVKM. This CDR3 has 11 residues. CDR3 residues: CASSFDQPQHF. CDR3 nucleotides: TGTGCCAGCAGTTTCGATCAGCCCCAGCATTTT.

This chain uses TRBV14 with TRBJ2-3, with D possibly TRBD2 on 5 matching bases. The CDR3 runs to 15 residues. The germline V gene encodes CDR1 SGHDN and CDR2 FVKESK. V lost 5 bases and J lost 6, with 18 bases in between. The CDR3 sequence: CASSGRPHRVDTQYF. CDR3 coding DNA: TGTGCCAGCAGCGGGAGACCACACCGAGTGGATACGCAGTATTTT.

The CDR3 DNA is TGTGCCAGCAGCTTAGGCGGGTATGAGCAGTTCTTC. Translating it yields CASSLGGYEQFF. V gene TRBV7-9 combines with J gene TRBJ2-1; the D gene is possibly TRBD2 (5 bases). V dropped 1 base and J dropped 8 bases, with 6 bases sitting between them. The CDR3 runs to 12 residues. Per the germline V gene, CDR1 is SEHNR and CDR2 is FQNEAQ (reference sequence).

The V gene is TRBV6-6, the J gene TRBJ1-2, with D unclear. V was trimmed by 3 bases and J by 6 bases, leaving 8 bases between them. The CDR3 totals 12 residues. The germline gives CDR1 MNHNY, CDR2 SVGAGI (reference sequence). CDR3 bases: TGTGCCAGCAGTTATTTTGGCAATGGCTACACCTTC. This codes for CASSYFGNGYTF.

This chain connects TRBV28 to TRBJ1-5, with D hard to call. The germline gives CDR1 MDHEN, CDR2 SYDVKM. The V end was cut by 8 bases, the J end by 4 bases, with 9 bases between. The CDR3 loop spans 12 amino acids. The CDR3 loop is CASLVPNQPQHF. The CDR3 bases are TGTGCCAGCTTAGTCCCGAATCAGCCCCAGCATTTT.

The chain has TRBV30 and TRBJ1-5, with TRBD1 as a possible D gene (5 bases). The CDR3 is made up of 13 amino acids. Germline V gene sequence: CDR1 GTSNPN, CDR2 SVGIG (reference sequence). V was cut by 4 bases and J by 6 bases, with 13 bases left in between. In DNA, the CDR3 is TGTGCCTGGACCGGGGGGATGGGTCAGCCCCAGCATTTT. It encodes CAWTGGMGQPQHF.

The chain employs TRBV5-4 and TRBJ1-2; 8 positions match TRBD1. V shed 4 bases, J shed 6 bases, and the junction held 11 bases outside the gene matches. The CDR3 loop spans 15 amino acids. Per germline, CDR1 SGHNT and CDR2 YYREEE (reference sequence). The CDR3 here is CASSGVTGERHGYTF. CDR3 bases: TGTGCCAGCAGCGGGGTGACAGGGGAGAGGCATGGCTACACCTTC.

The CDR3 loop reads CASSPRPPNTEAFF. DNA of the CDR3: TGTGCCAGCAGCCCCAGGCCTCCGAACACTGAAGCTTTCTTT. V usage is TRBV7-9 and J usage is TRBJ1-1; no clear D gene. V dropped 5 bases and J dropped 1 base, with 11 bases sitting between them. In germline, CDR1 is SEHNR, CDR2 FQNEAQ (reference sequence). The length of the CDR3 is 14 residues.

The genes are TRBV5-4 and TRBJ2-7; weak D call: TRBD2 (5 bases). V dropped 0 bases and J dropped 3 bases, with 7 bases sitting between them. Germline V gene lookup returns CDR1 SGHNT and CDR2 YYREEE (reference sequence). This CDR3 is built from 13 residues. The CDR3 spells CASSLDGIYEQYF. The CDR3 DNA follows: TGTGCCAGCAGCTTGGACGGGATCTACGAGCAGTACTTC.

The DNA of the CDR3 is TGTGCCAGCCGCTTATTCGAGGGAATGGGGAACTATGGCTACACCTTC. This sequence encodes CASRLFEGMGNYGYTF. J is TRBJ1-2 and V is TRBV6-6; D is unclear. The CDR3 runs to 16 residues. V was clipped by 8 bases and J by 2 bases, with 21 bases between them. Per germline, CDR1 MNHNY and CDR2 SVGAGI (reference sequence).

The CDR3 DNA follows: TGTGCCAGTACCCAGCCGGGACTAGCGGTATCGAGCTCCTACAATGAGCAGTTCTTC. Residues: CASTQPGLAVSSSYNEQFF. The J gene is TRBJ2-1, the V gene TRBV19, with TRBD2 matching 11 bases. The germline V gene has CDR1 LNHDA and CDR2 SQIVND (reference sequence). The CDR3 loop spans 19 amino acids. V shed 7 bases and J 0 bases; nucleotides not matched to a gene: 14.

The J gene is TRBJ2-7, the V gene TRBV18, with D possibly being TRBD2 (6 bases). Germline lookup yields CDR1 KGHSH and CDR2 LQKENI. V gave up 6 bases and J gave up 6 bases, with 18 bases separating them. This CDR3 spans 14 amino acids. The CDR3 reads CASSLGGGPSEQYF. In nucleotides, the CDR3 is TGTGCCAGCTCCCTCGGGGGAGGACCCAGCGAGCAGTACTTC.

The chain couples TRBV6-1 to TRBJ2-7; D is unresolved. CDR3 length equals 13 residues. The V gene's germline CDR1 is MNHNS and CDR2 SASEGT. Trimming shortened V by 3 bases and J by 3 bases, and 9 bases separated the two germline ends. This CDR3 is CASSDKPRYEQYF. CDR3 nucleotide sequence: TGTGCCAGCAGTGACAAGCCCCGCTACGAGCAGTACTTC.

The rearrangement uses TRBV6-5 and TRBJ2-2; 8 bases are a match to TRBD1. The germline V gene has CDR1 MNHEY and CDR2 SVGAGI. V trimming: 6 bases; J trimming: 7 bases; junction bases outside the gene matches: 4. CDR3 length equals 13 residues. CDR3 residues: CASSPQGDGELFF. CDR3 nucleotide sequence: TGTGCCAGCAGCCCACAGGGGGACGGGGAGCTGTTTTTT.

The chain joins TRBV27 to TRBJ2-7; the match to TRBD2 covers 8 bases. The V and J ends lost 2 bases and 3 bases, in that order; junction bases with no gene match: 9. CDR3 length equals 16 residues. Germline V lookup: CDR1 MNHEY, CDR2 SMNVEV (reference sequence). The CDR3 DNA sequence: TGTGCCAGCAGTTTACGCGCCCCGGGGGGGGGCTACGAGCAGTACTTC. This gives the protein CASSLRAPGGGYEQYF.